These 21 T cell receptor beta chains originate from one sample sequenced in a study of T cell changes during pregnancy in multiple sclerosis. Repertoires were generated with immunoSEQ multiplex PCR, while TCRdb's copy carries only in-frame clones and drops some. The repertoire holds about 58,000 clones, 93% seen once, with around 4% in the top ten. The material was CD8+ T cells from peripheral blood mononuclear cells, obtained in the second trimester of pregnancy. The receptors stem from a female donor with multiple sclerosis, enrolled in a pregnancy study.

The chain recombines TRBV9 with TRBJ1-1, with D perhaps TRBD1 (6 bases). Germline V lookup: CDR1 SGDLS, CDR2 YYNGEE. V lost 7 bases and J lost 0, with 10 bases in between. This CDR3 is built from 13 residues. The CDR3 reads CASARTVNTEAFF. Written as DNA, the CDR3 is TGTGCCAGCGCTAGGACAGTGAACACTGAAGCTTTCTTT. Supplemented by reference TRBV9 and TRBJ1-1, the full variable domain reads DSGVTQTPKHLITATGQRVTLRCSPRSGDLSVYWYQQSLDQGLQFLIQYYNGEERAKGNILERFSAQQFPDLHSELNLSSLELGDSALYFCASARTVNTEAFFGQGTRLTVV.

A few counts support this clone. The V and J genes are TRBV6-4 and TRBJ2-3; TRBD2 agrees at 11 bases. Looked up from germline, CDR1 is MRHNA and CDR2 is SNTAGT. The CDR3 extends over 15 amino acids. V was pared by 6 bases and J by 1 base, with 3 bases of the junction left unmatched. The CDR3 is CASSATSGGTDTQYF. In nucleotides, the CDR3 is TGTGCCAGCAGCGCGACTAGCGGGGGCACAGATACGCAGTATTTT.

The chain has TRBV29-1 and TRBJ1-2, with 10 nucleotides matching TRBD1. The length of the CDR3 is 12 residues. CDR1 and CDR2 (germline): SQVTM, ANQGSEA. Trimming cost V 4 bases and J 6 bases; bases outside gene matches: 2. The CDR3 loop reads CSVAGQGNGYTF. CDR3 nucleotides: TGCAGCGTTGCGGGACAGGGGAATGGCTACACCTTC.

The chain carries TRBV5-1 and TRBJ2-5; possibly TRBD1 for D (6 bases). Trimming took 3 bases from V and 5 from J, leaving 8 bases between them. Germline CDR1 and CDR2: SGHRS and YFSETQ. The CDR3 has 12 residues. The CDR3 DNA is TGCGCCAGCAGCTCCAGGGGTGAGACCCAGTACTTC. Its protein is CASSSRGETQYF.

Points on this clone: The junction departs from germline at one end; a sequencing error may be responsible. This sequence joins TRBV25-1 and TRBJ1-2; D ambiguous. This CDR3 spans 13 amino acids. The V gene's germline CDR1 is MGHDK and CDR2 SYGVNS. CDR3 region: CASSEYPREGYIF. The DNA for the CDR3 is TGTGCCAGCAGTGAATATCCGAGAGAGGGCTACATCTTC.

The rearrangement uses TRBV28 and TRBJ2-7; TRBD2 agrees at 7 bases. CDR1 is MDHEN, CDR2 SYDVKM, per germline. Trimming cost V 6 bases and J 7 bases; bases outside gene matches: 9. The CDR3 totals 13 residues. CDR3 protein: CASRSGKSREQYF. CDR3 DNA: TGTGCCAGCAGGAGCGGGAAATCGAGGGAGCAGTACTTC.

The chain combines TRBV6-5 with TRBJ1-5, with 8 positions matching TRBD1. The germline V gene has CDR1 MNHEY and CDR2 SVGAGI. After removal of 5 bases from V and 5 bases from J, the junction contained 8 bases not matched to a gene. The CDR3 is 15 residues long. The CDR3 bases are TGTGCCAGCAGTCTAACAGGGGGGAGATATCAGCCCCAGCATTTT. Translation gives CASSLTGGRYQPQHF.

This chain links TRBV9 with TRBJ2-3, with D hard to call. CDR3 size: 13 residues. The V gene lost 0 bases and the J gene lost 7 bases, with 9 bases spanning the gap. The germline CDR1 and CDR2 sequences are SGDLS and YYNGEE. The CDR3 region has the DNA TGTGCCAGCAGCGTAGGAGGCGAGAATACGCAGTATTTT. This gives the protein CASSVGGENTQYF.

V is TRBV4-1 and J is TRBJ1-1; 10 positions agree with TRBD1. V trimming: 2 bases; J trimming: 1 base; junction bases outside the gene matches: 1. The CDR3 extends over 15 amino acids. Germline loops: CDR1 MGHRA, CDR2 YSYEKL. DNA for the CDR3: TGCGCCAGCAGCCAACGACAGGGGGCGAACACTGAAGCTTTCTTT. As protein: CASSQRQGANTEAFF.

The chain carries TRBV5-5 and TRBJ1-5; TRBD1 matches at 7 bases. The CDR3 extends over 14 amino acids. CDR1 SGHKS and CDR2 YYEKEE come from the germline V gene (reference sequence). V lost 1 base and J lost 5; bases outside the gene matches: 3. The CDR3 here is CASSLTGVYQPQHF. CDR3 nucleotides: TGTGCCAGCAGCTTGACAGGGGTTTATCAGCCCCAGCATTTT.

The rearrangement uses TRBV25-1 and TRBJ1-1; TRBD1 agrees at 7 bases. Germline V gives CDR1 MGHDK, CDR2 SYGVNS. J lost 5 bases, V lost 4 bases, and 7 bases had no gene match. This CDR3 has 14 residues. For the CDR3, the DNA is TGTGCCAGCAGTGTTTCCCTACAGGGGACTGAAGCTTTCTTT. Its protein product is CASSVSLQGTEAFF. Variable domain in full (rest from reference TRBV25-1 and TRBJ1-1): EADIYQTPRYLVIGTGKKITLECSQTMGHDKMYWYQQDPGMELHLIHYSYGVNSTEKGDLSSESTVSRIRTEHFPLTLESARPSHTSQYLCASSVSLQGTEAFFGQGTRLTVV.

This chain connects TRBV5-1 to TRBJ2-3; no clear D gene. The CDR3 sequence is 12 residues long. Germline V gene data show CDR1 as SGHRS and CDR2 as YFSETQ. V lost 4 bases and J 5 bases, leaving 8 bases between the germline ends. The DNA of the CDR3 is TGCGCCAGCAGCCCTCTAGGAGATACGCAGTATTTT. Protein sequence: CASSPLGDTQYF.

The CDR3 loop is CASSPPPLDRYNEQFF. Written as DNA, the CDR3 is TGTGCCAGCAGCCCCCCCCCGCTCGACAGATACAATGAGCAGTTCTTC. The chain joins TRBV11-2 to TRBJ2-1; D is perhaps TRBD1 (5 bases). Looked up from germline, CDR1 is SGHAT and CDR2 is FQNNGV. Between the trimmed V and J ends, which lost 5 bases and 4 bases, there was a span of 18 bases. The CDR3 runs to 16 residues.

The V gene is TRBV7-6, the J gene TRBJ1-1, with TRBD1 identical over 7 bases. Germline V gene sequence: CDR1 SGHVS, CDR2 FNYEAQ. This CDR3 contains 14 residues. J gave up 6 bases and V 0 bases, and 4 bases lay outside the gene matches. Here the CDR3 reads CASSLAGGGSEAFF. CDR3 sequence (DNA): TGTGCCAGCAGCTTAGCAGGGGGCGGGTCTGAAGCTTTCTTT.

The chain employs TRBV2 and TRBJ1-2, with D possibly being TRBD1 (5 bases). This CDR3 has 14 amino acids. The V and J ends lost 2 bases and 2 bases respectively, with 9 bases between them. In germline, CDR1 is SNHLY, CDR2 FYNNEI. The CDR3 DNA follows: TGTGCCAGCAGTGAATGGTCAGGGAACTATGGCTACACCTTC. Amino acids: CASSEWSGNYGYTF.

The chain has TRBV19 and TRBJ1-4; no clear D gene. Germline CDR1 reads LNHDA; CDR2 reads SQIVND (reference sequence). The V gene lost 5 bases and the J gene lost 15 bases, with 19 bases spanning the gap. The CDR3 extends over 13 amino acids. CDR3 sequence reads: CASSLSSGIKVFF. Written as DNA, the CDR3 is TGTGCCAGTAGTCTCTCATCCGGGATTAAGGTGTTTTTT. Combining the CDR3 with reference TRBV19 and TRBJ1-4 gives the whole variable domain DGGITQSPKYLFRKEGQNVTLSCEQNLNHDAMYWYRQDPGQGLRLIYYSQIVNDFQKGDIAEGYSVSREKKESFPLTVTSAQKNPTAFYLCASSLSSGIKVFFGSGTQLSVL.

This clone was counted a single time. This chain uses TRBV2 with TRBJ2-3; 8 positions match TRBD2. This CDR3 spans 16 amino acids. Germline CDR1 and CDR2: SNHLY and FYNNEI. Germline trimming cut 2 bases from V and 3 bases from J; bases unmatched to any gene: 7. CDR3 sequence: CASSEWTSGGTDTQYF. CDR3 sequence (DNA): TGTGCCAGCAGTGAATGGACCTCGGGGGGGACAGATACGCAGTATTTT.

This sequence joins TRBV4-3 and TRBJ1-4; 7 nucleotides agree with TRBD1. There are 16 residues in the CDR3. The ends lost 0 bases at V and 8 bases at J; junction bases unmatched: 9. In germline, CDR1 is LGHNA, CDR2 YSLEER. CDR3 in amino acids: CASSQDRQTGREKLFF. CDR3 nucleotides: TGCGCCAGCAGCCAAGATCGACAGACAGGGCGCGAAAAACTGTTTTTT.

This chain's CDR3 is CASRRRDIRTDTQYF. DNA of the CDR3: TGTGCCAGCAGGCGCCGGGACATCCGCACAGATACGCAGTATTTT. This chain links TRBV6-6 with TRBJ2-3; D is possibly TRBD1 (6 bases). Germline V gene lookup returns CDR1 MNHNY and CDR2 SVGAGI (reference sequence). The CDR3 is made up of 15 amino acids. V was trimmed by 6 bases and J by 1 base, leaving 14 bases between them.

The chain combines TRBV2 with TRBJ2-2, with 9 bases matching TRBD2. Looked up from germline, CDR1 is SNHLY and CDR2 is FYNNEI. The V gene end was trimmed by 7 bases and the J gene end by 2 bases; junction bases not matched to a gene: 5. There are 15 residues in the CDR3. Here the CDR3 reads CASNPSGINTGELFF. The CDR3 DNA is TGTGCCAGCAATCCTAGCGGGATCAACACCGGGGAGCTGTTTTTT.

In its sample, this clone was seen once. J is TRBJ2-7 and V is TRBV27; a possible D gene is TRBD1 (5 bases). CDR3 length: 11 residues. Trimming took off 4 bases at V and 10 bases at J, with 11 bases between the two ends. Looked up from germline, CDR1 is MNHEY and CDR2 is SMNVEV (reference sequence). The CDR3 nucleotides read TGTGCCAGCAGTTGGCAGGGAAAACAGTACTTC. This sequence encodes CASSWQGKQYF.